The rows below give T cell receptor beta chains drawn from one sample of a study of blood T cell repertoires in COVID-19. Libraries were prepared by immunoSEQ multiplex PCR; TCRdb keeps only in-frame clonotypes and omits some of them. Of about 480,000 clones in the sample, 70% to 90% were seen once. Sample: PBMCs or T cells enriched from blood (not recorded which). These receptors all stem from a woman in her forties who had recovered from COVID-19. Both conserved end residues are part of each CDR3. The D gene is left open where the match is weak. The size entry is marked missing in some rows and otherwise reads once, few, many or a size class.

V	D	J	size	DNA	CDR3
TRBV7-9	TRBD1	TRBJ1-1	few	TGTGCCAGCAGCTTGGGGACAGGGGCATTGAACACTGAAGCTTTCTTT	CASSLGTGALNTEAFF
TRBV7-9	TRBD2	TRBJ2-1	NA	TGTGCCAGCAGCTCAGGACTTTTTAGCGGGAGGGGAAGGAATGAGCAGTTCTTC	CASSSGLFSGRGRNEQFF
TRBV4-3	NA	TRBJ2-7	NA	TGCGCCAGCAGCCAAGTCCGGGGGACGATTTACGAGCAGTACTTC	CASSQVRGTIYEQYF
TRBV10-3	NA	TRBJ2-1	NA	TGTGCCAATGGGGAACGGGATCGTAATGAGCAGTTCTTC	CANGERDRNEQFF
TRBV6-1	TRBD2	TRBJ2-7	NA	TGTGCCAGCAGTGTACCCGGGACTAGCGGGAGGCAACCCTACGAGCAGTACTTC	CASSVPGTSGRQPYEQYF
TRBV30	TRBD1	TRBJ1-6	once	TGTGCCTGGAGTGGACAGGGGGTTGGTTCACCCCTCCACTTT	CAWSGQGVGSPLHF
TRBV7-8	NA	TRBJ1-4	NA	TGTGCCAGCAGTCCCTCAGGGTCATGGACTAATGAAAAACTGTTTTTT	CASSPSGSWTNEKLFF
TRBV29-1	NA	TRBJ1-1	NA	TGCAGCGTAAAGGCCTTCGGGGGCACTGAAGCTTTCTTT	CSVKAFGGTEAFF
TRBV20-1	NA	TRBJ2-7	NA	TGCAGTGCTGCAAAGGGGAACGAGCAGTACTTC	CSAAKGNEQYF
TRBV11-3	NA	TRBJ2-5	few	TGTGCCAGCAGCTTCCGGGAGACCCAGTACTTC	CASSFRETQYF
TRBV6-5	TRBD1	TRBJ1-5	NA	TGTGCCAGCAGCCAGGGTGGCAGGGGGAATCAGCCCCAGCATTTT	CASSQGGRGNQPQHF
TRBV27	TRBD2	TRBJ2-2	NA	TGTGCCAGCAGTTTCGGTACTAGCGGGGGCACCGGGGAGCTGTTTTTT	CASSFGTSGGTGELFF
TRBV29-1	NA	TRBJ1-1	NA	TGCAGCGTTCCAGGGACTGAAGCTTTCTTT	CSVPGTEAFF
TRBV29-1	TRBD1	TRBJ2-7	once	TGCAGCGTTCCACGGGGACAGGGCTACGAGCAGTACTTC	CSVPRGQGYEQYF
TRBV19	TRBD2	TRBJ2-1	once	TGTGCCAGTAGGATCAACAGAAGGACTAGCGGGGACAATGAGCAGTTCTTC	CASRINRRTSGDNEQFF
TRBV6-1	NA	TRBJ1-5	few	TGTGCCAGCAGTGAAGCTTGGACACGTAGCAATCAGCCCCAGCATTTT	CASSEAWTRSNQPQHF
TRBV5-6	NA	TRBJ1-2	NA	TGTGCCAGCACCCCCGGACCCAGGGATGGCTACACCTTC	CASTPGPRDGYTF